This T cell receptor beta chain was captured in a study of T cells expressing NK-cell markers. Findings and limits, study-wide: Over 5 donors carried dominant NKG2C+ clonotypes that made up about 1.0-7.0% of their CD8+ T cells.

About this clonotype itself: The antigen is unknown.

CDR3 length: 14 residues. Germline V gene data show CDR1 as SGHVS and CDR2 as FNYEAQ. Template switching by 5'RACE with UMIs generated the TCR beta cDNA. TCRdb re-called the 5' RACE reads and shows each CDR3 protein once, DNA omitted. The table lists around 470,000 distinct CDR3 sequences. The TCR originated in a woman aged 45 to 65 in good health. The V and J genes are TRBV7-6 and TRBJ2-1; TCRdb calls TRBD2, which cannot be checked without DNA. What was sequenced was blood T cells: a sorted CD56 or NKG2C T cell subset, CD4+ or CD8+ T cells, or bulk PBMC T cells (not recorded which). The CDR3 reads CASSRVVAEDEQFF.